This TCR beta chain was retrieved from a study of OX40 agonist ivuxolimab in advanced cancers. The wider study: Age averaged 60 years (range about 23 to 80), and approximately 80% were male. Previous treatment with anti-PD-1, anti-PD-L1 or anti-CTLA-4 therapy was allowed; 35% to 50% had received some.

A word on this clone: The antigen is unknown.

Sequencing was performed with immunoSEQ multiplex PCR; in TCRdb, only in-frame clones are kept and a portion is missing. Of tens of thousands of clones listed, about 91% are singletons. Overall study findings and caveats: Expanded peripheral T cell antigen specificity was not determined.

This CDR3 comprises 12 residues. Germline lookup yields CDR1 SQVTM and CDR2 ANQGSEA. With 2 bases removed from V and 7 bases from J, the gap between germline ends came to 9 bases. This chain connects TRBV29-1 to TRBJ2-1; D not resolved. The sample was CD4+ or CD8+ T cells sorted from blood, taken in a trial of the OX40 agonist ivuxolimab. This receptor was obtained from an adult with an advanced solid tumor such as melanoma, head and neck, liver or kidney cancer. CDR3 nucleotide sequence: TGCAGCGTTGAACGGTCTAGGAATGAGCAGTTCTTC. Protein sequence: CSVERSRNEQFF.